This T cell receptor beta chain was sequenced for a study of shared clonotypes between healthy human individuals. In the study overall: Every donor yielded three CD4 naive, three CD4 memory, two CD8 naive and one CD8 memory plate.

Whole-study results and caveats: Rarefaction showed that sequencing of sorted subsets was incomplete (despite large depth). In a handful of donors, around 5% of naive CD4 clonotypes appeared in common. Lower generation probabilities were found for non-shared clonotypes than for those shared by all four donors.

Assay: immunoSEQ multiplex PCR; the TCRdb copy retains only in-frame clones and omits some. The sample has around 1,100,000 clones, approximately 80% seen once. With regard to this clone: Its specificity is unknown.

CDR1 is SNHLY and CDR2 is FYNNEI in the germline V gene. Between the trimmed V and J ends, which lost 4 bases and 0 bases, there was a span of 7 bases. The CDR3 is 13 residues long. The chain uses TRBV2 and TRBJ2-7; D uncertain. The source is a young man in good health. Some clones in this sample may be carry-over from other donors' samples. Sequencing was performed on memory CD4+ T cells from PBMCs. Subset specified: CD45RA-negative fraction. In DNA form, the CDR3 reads TGTGCCAGCAGTGTAGGAAGCTCCTACGAGCAGTACTTC. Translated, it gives CASSVGSSYEQYF.